These 27 T cell receptor beta chains were all obtained from the same sample, sequenced in a study of T-cell reconstitution after alpha-beta-depleted transplantation in children (dated by TCRdb to the mid-2010s). The library was generated by PCR. The run used an Illumina HiSeq 2500. TCR library preparation used molecular barcoding, with unique molecular identifiers applied to normalize quantification of the TCRbeta repertoire. TCRdb reprocessing: public reads trimmed at Q25 with fastp, clones called with MiXCR, in-frame beta chains kept. Duplicate CDR3 protein sequences are folded into a single record with the most common DNA and genes. This sample holds fewer than 700,000 distinct CDR3 sequences; under 15% were observed only once. The ten largest make up 2.2% of the sample. This specimen's treatment or condition label, interpreted: allogeneic hematopoietic cell transplantation with graft depleted of TCRalphabeta T cells and CD19 B cells.

This specimen was PBMCs, mostly from graft donor cells, taken 360 days after TCRalphabeta/CD19-depleted stem cell transplant. The receptors come from a male patient between 5 and 17 years old who had a stem cell transplant for acute myeloid leukemia, so the T cells may come from the graft donor.

This clonotype appeared many times. The chain carries TRBV20-1 and TRBJ2-7; TRBD2 aligns across 8 bases. The CDR3 is 17 residues long. Germline CDR1 and CDR2: DFQATT and SNEGSKA (reference sequence). V shed 6 bases and J 5 bases; nucleotides not matched to a gene: 21. The CDR3 is CSAPDGRFRSGRNEQYF. In nucleotides, the CDR3 is TGCAGTGCACCGGACGGCCGATTTCGAAGCGGGAGAAACGAGCAGTACTTC.

This clonotype has more than one count but fewer than ten. The chain links TRBV18 to TRBJ2-5; 10 bases align to TRBD1. Germline V gene data show CDR1 as KGHSH and CDR2 as LQKENI. The ends lost 3 bases at V and 5 bases at J; junction bases unmatched: 9. This CDR3 comprises 16 residues. This CDR3 reads CASSPTSGTGVETQYF. The CDR3 DNA is TGTGCCAGCTCACCGACATCCGGGACAGGGGTGGAGACCCAGTACTTC.

This clonotype has ten or more counts. The chain has TRBV29-1 and TRBJ2-7; no definite D call. This CDR3 region has 14 residues. The germline gives CDR1 SQVTM, CDR2 ANQGSEA. Trimming stripped 0 bases from V and 0 bases from J, with 9 bases between. The CDR3 DNA reads as TGCAGCGTTGAAGATCGCCGTAGCTCCTACGAGCAGTACTTC. Protein product: CSVEDRRSSYEQYF.

The V and J genes are TRBV7-2 and TRBJ2-1; possible D gene TRBD2, 6 bases. Trimming cost V 5 bases and J 6 bases, with 17 bases left between them. CDR3 length: 15 amino acids. Germline CDR1 reads SGHTA; CDR2 reads FQGNSA. CDR3 sequence: CASSLGTRLFNEQFF. CDR3 nucleotide sequence: TGTGCCAGCAGCCTCGGGACTCGCCTATTCAATGAGCAGTTCTTC.

The chain employs TRBV28 and TRBJ2-7; 9 nucleotides match TRBD1. Germline values: CDR1 MDHEN, CDR2 SYDVKM. The CDR3 consists of 16 residues. With V trimmed by 2 bases and J by 3 bases, 8 bases remained unmatched. In DNA form, the CDR3 reads TGTGCCAGCAGTTTAGATGGATGGGACAGGGTCTACGAGCAGTACTTC. This translates into CASSLDGWDRVYEQYF.

This clonotype was counted a few times. The rearrangement links TRBV20-1 to TRBJ1-4; D gene ambiguous. V was cut by 3 bases and J by 7 bases, with 3 bases left in between. The CDR3 is 10 residues long. Per the germline V gene, CDR1 is DFQATT and CDR2 is SNEGSKA (reference sequence). CDR3 loop: CSASSEKLFF. The CDR3 coding sequence is TGCAGTGCTAGTTCTGAAAAACTGTTTTTT.

This clonotype was recorded at least ten times. V is TRBV27 and J is TRBJ2-6; D is perhaps TRBD1 (5 bases). The CDR3 consists of 17 residues. Germline CDR1 and CDR2: MNHEY and SMNVEV (reference sequence). V was clipped by 3 bases and J by 2 bases, with 14 bases between them. In nucleotides, the CDR3 is TGTGCCAGCAGTTTGATAGGGGCGTCCACTGGGGCCAACGTCCTGACTTTC. It translates to CASSLIGASTGANVLTF.

This clonotype was seen only a few times. This chain uses TRBV3-1 with TRBJ2-1; 10 nucleotides line up with TRBD2. The germline CDR1 and CDR2 sequences are LGHDT and YNNKEL (reference sequence). Trimming removed 0 bases from V and 1 base from J; junction bases left unmatched: 6. The CDR3 runs 18 residues. The CDR3 DNA reads as TGTGCCAGCAGCCAAGAAGCCAGGACTAGCGGATCCTACAATGAGCAGTTCTTC. Translation gives CASSQEARTSGSYNEQFF.

The rearrangement uses TRBV18 and TRBJ2-1; TRBD2 agrees at 9 bases. Germline assignment: CDR1 KGHSH and CDR2 LQKENI. V was clipped by 5 bases and J by 9 bases; unmatched bases: 11. The CDR3 runs 15 residues. For the CDR3, the DNA is TGTGCCAGCTCAGAACTAGCGGGTAATTCGGGTGAGCAGTTCTTC. It codes for CASSELAGNSGEQFF.

The rearrangement joins TRBV21-1 to TRBJ2-5; no check of the table's D call, TRBD1, against the DNA was made. TRBV21-1 is tagged as a pseudogene. This CDR3 is 17 amino acids long. In DNA form, the CDR3 reads TGTGCCAGCAGCAAAAAAGCCATGGACAGACCACAAGAGACCCAGTACTTC. Translating it yields CASSKKAMDRPQETQYF.

The chain links TRBV7-6 to TRBJ2-1; 8 nucleotides agree with TRBD2. Germline-derived CDR1 and CDR2 are SGHVS and FNYEAQ. This CDR3 comprises 15 residues. With 5 bases clipped from V and 6 bases from J, the junction kept 9 bases outside the gene matches. The CDR3, as DNA: TGTGCCAGCAGCCAAAACTTAGCGGGAATCAATGAGCAGTTCTTC. Translating gives CASSQNLAGINEQFF.

This clonotype has only a few counts. The chain links TRBV28 to TRBJ2-1; 10 nucleotides agree with TRBD2. Per germline, CDR1 MDHEN and CDR2 SYDVKM. V was clipped by 3 bases and J by 4 bases; unmatched bases: 6. This CDR3 comprises 16 residues. The CDR3 region has the DNA TGTGCCAGCAGTTTTACCCGGACTAGCGGATACAATGAGCAGTTCTTC. Encoded protein: CASSFTRTSGYNEQFF.

This clonotype was recorded many times. V is TRBV29-1 and J is TRBJ1-1; 9 positions agree with TRBD1. The CDR3 spans 13 residues. V shed 5 bases, J shed 1 base, and the junction held 2 bases outside the gene matches. Germline loops: CDR1 SQVTM, CDR2 ANQGSEA. Written as DNA, the CDR3 is TGCAGCGTTAGGGACAGGGAGAACACTGAAGCTTTCTTT. Its translation is CSVRDRENTEAFF.

This clonotype was counted many times. This chain connects TRBV3-1 to TRBJ2-7; D uncertain. Germline V CDR1 and CDR2: LGHDT, YNNKEL (reference sequence). Trimming removed 4 bases at V and 1 base at J, with 17 bases between. The CDR3 has 16 residues. The CDR3 nucleotides read TGTGCCAGCAGCCGGTCCGTCCCGGGTCTTTCCTACGAGCAGTACTTC. It is translated as CASSRSVPGLSYEQYF.

This clonotype was counted ten times or more. V and J are TRBV24-1 and TRBJ2-1; D is possibly TRBD1 (5 bases). CDR1 is KGHDR, CDR2 SFDVKD, per germline. This CDR3 spans 15 amino acids. V lost 0 bases and J 5 bases, leaving 10 bases between the germline ends. Written as DNA, the CDR3 is TGTGCCACCAGTGATTTGAATTGGGGCCACAATGAGCAGTTCTTC. It encodes CATSDLNWGHNEQFF.

This clonotype was picked up many times. The chain is built from TRBV7-9 and TRBJ2-1; 13 positions match TRBD2. The CDR3 loop spans 17 amino acids. The V gene's germline CDR1 is SEHNR and CDR2 FQNEAQ (reference sequence). V dropped 3 bases and J dropped 9; count of bases not matched to a gene: 11. CDR3 nucleotides: TGTGCCAGCAGCTTTCTCGGAGGACTAGCGGGAGTAGGTGAGCAGTTCTTC. This codes for CASSFLGGLAGVGEQFF.

The sample holds a few counts of this clonotype. The CDR3 bases are TGCAGCGTCTGGGGGGGGGAGGACACTGAAGCTTTCTTT. Translating gives CSVWGGEDTEAFF. The genes are TRBV29-1 and TRBJ1-1, with a possible D match to TRBD1 (5 bases). Germline V lookup: CDR1 SQVTM, CDR2 ANQGSEA. The V end was cut by 6 bases, the J end by 3 bases, with 14 bases between. The CDR3 length is 13 residues.

This clonotype was detected ten times or more. The chain has TRBV27 and TRBJ2-6, with 11 bases matching TRBD1. Per germline, CDR1 MNHEY and CDR2 SMNVEV (reference sequence). This CDR3 is built from 17 residues. J gave up 4 bases and V 3 bases, and 5 bases lay outside the gene matches. CDR3 nucleotide sequence: TGTGCCAGCAGTTTCTGGACAGGGGGCGGAGGGGCCAACGTCCTGACTTTC. Translating gives CASSFWTGGGGANVLTF. Drawing the rest from reference TRBV27 and TRBJ2-6, the complete variable domain is EAQVTQNPRYLITVTGKKLTVTCSQNMNHEYMSWYRQDPGLGLRQIYYSMNVEVTDKGDVPEGYKVSRKEKRNFPLILESPSPNQTSLYFCASSFWTGGGGANVLTFGAGSRLTVL.

This clonotype has ten or more counts. This chain joins TRBV29-1 and TRBJ2-7; D may be TRBD1 (5 bases). Germline CDR1 reads SQVTM; CDR2 reads ANQGSEA. V lost 7 bases and J 5 bases, leaving 18 bases between the germline ends. The CDR3 covers 13 residues. In nucleotides, the CDR3 is TGCAGCGCTAATAATTGGGCACAGGACGAGCAGTACTTC. Translation gives CSANNWAQDEQYF.

The rearrangement uses TRBV18 and TRBJ2-5; 9 nucleotides match TRBD2. Unmatched junction bases numbered 18, after V lost 3 bases and J lost 4 bases. Germline V lookup: CDR1 KGHSH, CDR2 LQKENI. The length of the CDR3 is 19 residues. DNA for the CDR3: TGTGCCAGCTCACCGCGGCGGGAGGGCCGGATTTTGCGGAGAGAGACCCAGTACTTC. It codes for CASSPRREGRILRRETQYF.

This chain joins TRBV27 and TRBJ2-7, with 8 bases fitting TRBD1. V was pared by 7 bases and J by 3 bases, with 11 bases of the junction left unmatched. Germline V CDR1 and CDR2: MNHEY, SMNVEV (reference sequence). The CDR3 runs to 15 residues. CDR3: CASNPHGTGSYEQYF. The CDR3 DNA is TGTGCCAGCAACCCGCACGGGACAGGAAGCTACGAGCAGTACTTC.

The chain employs TRBV6-5 and TRBJ1-2; 7 bases are shared with TRBD1. The ends lost 5 bases at V and 8 bases at J; junction bases unmatched: 5. Germline CDR1 and CDR2: MNHEY and SVGAGI. This CDR3 is built from 12 residues. CDR3 in DNA: TGTGCCAGCAGTCAGGGGGGGTGGGGCTACACCTTC. As protein: CASSQGGWGYTF.

This chain connects TRBV20-1 to TRBJ2-3, with D perhaps TRBD2 (7 bases). CDR3 length: 13 amino acids. V was clipped by 2 bases and J by 4 bases, with 10 bases between them. Germline V gene sequence: CDR1 DFQATT, CDR2 SNEGSKA (reference sequence). Written as DNA, the CDR3 is TGCAGTGCTAGAATAGGGGGGGCAGATACGCAGTATTTT. Translating it yields CSARIGGADTQYF.

The chain uses TRBV10-3 and TRBJ2-7, with no clear D. V gave up 5 bases and J gave up 2 bases, with 19 bases separating them. The CDR3 loop spans 16 amino acids. Per germline, CDR1 ENHRY and CDR2 SYGVKD. CDR3 loop: CAISLRERKVAYEQYF. In DNA, the CDR3 is TGTGCCATCAGTTTGAGAGAAAGAAAGGTGGCCTACGAGCAGTACTTC.

This clonotype showed up just a few times. This chain connects TRBV12-3 or TRBV12-4 to TRBJ2-3, with D tentatively TRBD1 (5 bases). V lost 3 bases to trimming and J lost 0 bases, with 10 bases between them. There are 15 residues in the CDR3. The CDR3 sequence: CASSFRGPSTDTQYF. CDR3 DNA sequence: TGTGCCAGCAGTTTTAGGGGCCCGAGCACAGATACGCAGTATTTT.

This clonotype was observed many times. Here the CDR3 reads CASRTDSGEQYF. The CDR3 nucleotides are TGTGCCAGCAGGACAGATTCGGGGGAGCAGTACTTC. J is TRBJ2-7 and V is TRBV12-3 or TRBV12-4; D tentatively fits TRBD1 or TRBD2 (5 bases each). CDR3 size: 12 residues. Between the trimmed V and J ends, which lost 6 bases and 7 bases, there was a span of 13 bases.

This clonotype was detected a few times. CDR3 in DNA: TGTGCCAGCAGTCTTAACGCAGGGGGGCAGGGGTACGAGCAGTACTTC. This translates into CASSLNAGGQGYEQYF. The rearrangement joins TRBV12-3 or TRBV12-4 to TRBJ2-7; D may be TRBD1 (7 bases). The CDR3 covers 16 residues. The V end was cut by 5 bases, the J end by 4 bases, with 21 bases between.